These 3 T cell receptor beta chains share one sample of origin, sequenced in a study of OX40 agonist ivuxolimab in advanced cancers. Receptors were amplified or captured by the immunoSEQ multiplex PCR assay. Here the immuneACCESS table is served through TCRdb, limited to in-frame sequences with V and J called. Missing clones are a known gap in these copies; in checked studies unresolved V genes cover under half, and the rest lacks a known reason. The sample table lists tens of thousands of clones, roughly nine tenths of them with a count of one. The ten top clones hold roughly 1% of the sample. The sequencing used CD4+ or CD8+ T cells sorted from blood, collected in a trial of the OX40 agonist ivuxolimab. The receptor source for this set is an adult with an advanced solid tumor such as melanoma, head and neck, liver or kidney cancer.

The CDR3 DNA reads as TGTGCCAGCAGCTCAGTAAGGGGCAGGGGGGGCTCCTACGAGCAGTACTTC. This sequence encodes CASSSVRGRGGSYEQYF. The rearrangement links TRBV11-2 to TRBJ2-7, with D perhaps assigned TRBD1 or TRBD2 (7 bases each). CDR1 is SGHAT and CDR2 is FQNNGV in the germline V gene. This CDR3 is 17 amino acids long. V was shortened by 4 bases and J by 0 bases, with 19 bases between the two germline ends.

In nucleotides, the CDR3 is TGCAGCGTTTACGAGGGTGCGAACACTGAAGCTTTCTTT. Translation: CSVYEGANTEAFF. The chain joins TRBV29-1 to TRBJ1-1; no clear D gene. CDR1 and CDR2 (germline): SQVTM, ANQGSEA. The CDR3 has 13 residues. Trimming stripped 5 bases from V and 1 base from J, with 11 bases between.

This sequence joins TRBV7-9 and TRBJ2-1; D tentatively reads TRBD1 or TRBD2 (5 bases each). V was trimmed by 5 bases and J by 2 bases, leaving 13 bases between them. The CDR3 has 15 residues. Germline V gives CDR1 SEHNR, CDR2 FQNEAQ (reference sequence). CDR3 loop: CASSRRDRTYNEQFF. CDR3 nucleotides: TGTGCCAGCAGCCGCCGGGACCGGACCTACAATGAGCAGTTCTTC.